A single sample gave rise to the 22 T cell receptor beta chains below, sequenced in a study of blood T cells in healthy people across ages. Through a sample-barcoded 5' primer and a J-beta primer mix, a second PCR was run for roughly 6 to 12 cycles. TCRdb ran MiXCR on the 5' RACE reads and lists one entry per CDR3 protein. Of about 570,000 distinct CDR3 sequences listed, 27% are singletons. Sample: blood. The receptors derive from a woman in her sixties or seventies in good health.

The chain recombines TRBV2 with TRBJ2-4; D may correspond to TRBD1 or TRBD2 (5 bases each). V dropped 4 bases and J dropped 9 bases, with 16 bases sitting between them. CDR1 is SNHLY, CDR2 FYNNEI, per germline. This CDR3 has 14 amino acids. The CDR3 here is CASSALSGGVIQYF. In DNA, the CDR3 is TGTGCCAGCAGTGCCCTCTCTGGGGGAGTCATTCAGTACTTC.

V and J are TRBV6-1 and TRBJ2-4; D ambiguous. The CDR3 spans 13 residues. Trimming cost V 6 bases and J 3 bases, with 9 bases left between them. CDR1 is MNHNS and CDR2 is SASEGT in the germline V gene. In DNA, the CDR3 is TGTGCCAGCAGAGCGTGGGGCAAAAACATTCAGTACTTC. It specifies CASRAWGKNIQYF.

This clonotype was seen many times. The CDR3 is CASSSSGLRSYGYTF. In DNA form, the CDR3 reads TGCGCCAGCAGCTCCTCAGGGCTAAGAAGCTATGGCTACACCTTC. The chain has TRBV5-1 and TRBJ1-2; D is perhaps TRBD1 (5 bases). Germline V gives CDR1 SGHRS, CDR2 YFSETQ. The CDR3 extends over 15 amino acids. Trimming removed 3 bases from V and 4 bases from J, with 16 bases in between.

This clonotype was counted ten times or more. V and J are TRBV6-2 or TRBV6-3 and TRBJ2-1, with 9 bases matching TRBD2. CDR1 and CDR2 from the germline V gene are MNHEY and SVGEGT. The CDR3 length is 16 residues. Trimming at V came to 4 bases and at J to 0 bases, leaving 4 bases not matched to a gene. CDR3 region: CASSSRGGASYNEQFF. The CDR3 bases are TGTGCCAGCAGTTCCCGCGGGGGGGCCTCCTACAATGAGCAGTTCTTC.

This clonotype has a handful of counts. The V and J genes are TRBV3-1 and TRBJ2-2; 11 positions match TRBD2. CDR1 LGHDT and CDR2 YNNKEL come from the germline V gene (reference sequence). This CDR3 has 16 amino acids. V trimming: 1 base; J trimming: 7 bases; junction bases outside the gene matches: 5. The CDR3 is CASSQVAGGPNGELFF. In nucleotides, the CDR3 is TGTGCCAGCAGCCAAGTAGCGGGGGGGCCTAACGGGGAGCTGTTTTTT.

The rearrangement uses TRBV7-9 and TRBJ2-7, with 7 positions matching TRBD1. The better agreement between TRBJ2-5 and the DNA end casts doubt on the J call. Looked up from germline, CDR1 is SEHNR and CDR2 is FQNEAQ (reference sequence). The CDR3 sequence is 17 residues long. CDR3 region: CASSPRLGQSSQETQYF. The CDR3 nucleotides are TGTGCCAGCAGCCCTCGTTTGGGACAGAGTTCCCAAGAGACCCAGTACTTC.

In this sample, this clonotype turned up a few times. This chain joins TRBV6-2 or TRBV6-3 and TRBJ2-1; the D is unclear. Per germline, CDR1 MNHEY and CDR2 SVGEGT. There are 11 residues in the CDR3. Trimming pared 6 bases from V and 3 bases from J, leaving 3 bases between. The CDR3, as DNA: TGTGCCAGCAGGAACTACAATGAGCAGTTCTTC. As protein: CASRNYNEQFF.

This clonotype has more than one count but fewer than ten. As DNA, the CDR3 is TGTGCCAGCAGCTTAGACGGGACAGGGCCCGATGGCTACACCTTC. Its translation: CASSLDGTGPDGYTF. The rearrangement links TRBV7-2 to TRBJ1-2; 9 bases are a match to TRBD1. The V segment lost 1 base and the J segment 6 bases; nucleotides outside the gene matches: 6. CDR3 length equals 15 residues. Per germline, CDR1 SGHTA and CDR2 FQGNSA.

The CDR3 loop is CASSESLTPGAGYEQYF. The CDR3 DNA is TGTGCCAGCAGTGAAAGTTTGACTCCTGGCGCGGGCTACGAGCAGTACTTC. This chain uses TRBV2 with TRBJ2-7; D may be TRBD2 (5 bases). Germline V CDR1 and CDR2: SNHLY, FYNNEI. This CDR3 has 17 amino acids. Trimming removed 2 bases from V and 3 bases from J, with 20 bases in between.

As regards this clonotype: A read error may produce the germline difference seen at one junction end. This chain links TRBV7-7 with TRBJ2-5; no reliable D call. CDR1 and CDR2 (germline): SSHAT, FNYEAQ (reference sequence). This CDR3 contains 13 residues. The CDR3 is CASSPQFQETQYF. The CDR3 bases are TGTGCTAGCAGCCCCCAGTTCCAAGAGACCCAGTACTTC.

This clonotype showed up just a few times. The genes are TRBV12-3 or TRBV12-4 and TRBJ1-1, with D unresolved. The CDR3 is 12 amino acids. V lost 3 bases, J lost 11 bases, and 13 bases lay in between. CDR3 in amino acids: CASSLRDRWAFF. In DNA form, the CDR3 reads TGTGCCAGCAGTTTGCGCGACCGTTGGGCTTTCTTT.

This clonotype has just a few counts. The rearrangement joins TRBV18 to TRBJ2-3, with 8 nucleotides matching TRBD1. CDR3 length: 19 amino acids. The germline V gene encodes CDR1 KGHSH and CDR2 LQKENI. J was trimmed by 2 bases and V by 3 bases; bases with no gene match: 16. In DNA form, the CDR3 reads TGTGCCAGCTCACCTAATACAGGGGCCGGGACAGGATTCACAGATACGCAGTATTTT. Translating it yields CASSPNTGAGTGFTDTQYF.

The V gene is TRBV21-1, the J gene TRBJ2-4; the tabulated D call, TRBD1, remains unverified against the DNA. TRBV21-1 is listed as a pseudogene. The CDR3 totals 15 residues. CDR3 in amino acids: CASSKGQRGKNIQYF. The CDR3, as DNA: TGTGCCAGCAGCAAGGGACAGCGGGGCAAAAACATTCAGTACTTC.

This sequence joins TRBV18 and TRBJ1-2, with D perhaps matching TRBD1 (5 bases). This CDR3 is 15 amino acids long. With 6 bases removed from V and 4 bases from J, the gap between germline ends came to 18 bases. Germline V gives CDR1 KGHSH, CDR2 LQKENI. The CDR3 DNA reads TGTGCCAGCTCGCCCACCAGGGAGGACATCTATGGCTACACCTTC. It codes for CASSPTREDIYGYTF.

This clonotype has a handful of counts. This sequence joins TRBV5-1 and TRBJ1-3; D not certain. Germline values: CDR1 SGHRS, CDR2 YFSETQ. Trimming shortened V by 0 bases and J by 0 bases, and 13 bases separated the two germline ends. The CDR3 runs to 17 residues. The CDR3 reads CASSLVPTPSSGNTIYF. The CDR3 bases are TGCGCCAGCAGCTTGGTGCCGACGCCAAGCTCTGGAAACACCATATATTTT.

This clonotype was detected once. The chain employs TRBV20-1 and TRBJ2-3; D is uncertain. This CDR3 has 13 amino acids. The ends were cut back, 3 bases at V and 2 bases at J, with 9 bases in the middle. CDR1 DFQATT and CDR2 SNEGSKA come from the germline V gene (reference sequence). The DNA of the CDR3 is TGCAGTGCTAGGGAGCCCTTCACAGATACGCAGTATTTT. It encodes CSAREPFTDTQYF.

The chain uses TRBV20-1 and TRBJ2-1, with 7 bases identical to TRBD2. This CDR3 spans 16 amino acids. CDR1 DFQATT and CDR2 SNEGSKA come from the germline V gene (reference sequence). V lost 2 bases, J lost 0 bases, and 7 bases stayed unmatched. Written as DNA, the CDR3 is TGCAGTGCTAGATCCCCTAGCGGCAGCTCCTACAATGAGCAGTTCTTC. Its translation is CSARSPSGSSYNEQFF.

The rearrangement links TRBV7-2 to TRBJ2-3, with a possible D match to TRBD2 (5 bases). V was pared by 5 bases and J by 2 bases, with 8 bases between. This CDR3 comprises 13 residues. Germline V gene lookup returns CDR1 SGHTA and CDR2 FQGNSA. CDR3 bases: TGTGCCAGCAGCGTACTAGACACAGATACGCAGTATTTT. Translated: CASSVLDTDTQYF. The full variable domain, completed using reference TRBV7-2 and TRBJ2-3, is GAGVSQSPSNKVTEKGKDVELRCDPISGHTALYWYRQSLGQGLEFLIYFQGNSAPDKSGLPSDRFSAERTGGSVSTLTIQRTQQEDSAVYLCASSVLDTDTQYFGPGTRLTVL.

The gene calls are TRBV6-2 or TRBV6-3 and TRBJ2-7, with a tentative D call TRBD2 (5 bases). V was pared by 5 bases and J by 5 bases, with 13 bases between. Germline V gene sequence: CDR1 MNHEY, CDR2 SVGEGT. The CDR3 covers 13 residues. CDR3 protein: CASSRTGPHEQYF. The CDR3 DNA sequence: TGTGCCAGCAGTCGGACTGGCCCCCACGAGCAGTACTTC.

The chain employs TRBV20-1 and TRBJ2-7, with D perhaps TRBD2 (6 bases). The CDR3 runs 15 residues. Per germline, CDR1 DFQATT and CDR2 SNEGSKA (reference sequence). Trimming took off 0 bases at V and 7 bases at J, with 19 bases between the two ends. The CDR3 sequence is CSARDQGRGEAEQYF. The CDR3 coding sequence is TGCAGTGCTAGAGATCAGGGTAGAGGGGAGGCTGAGCAGTACTTC.

This clonotype has just a few counts. The chain employs TRBV29-1 and TRBJ2-5; D may correspond to TRBD1 or TRBD2 (6 bases each). With 1 base removed from V and 5 bases from J, the gap between germline ends came to 11 bases. The CDR3 length is 13 residues. Germline lookup yields CDR1 SQVTM and CDR2 ANQGSEA. The CDR3: CSVEAGAGETQYF. CDR3 in DNA: TGCAGCGTTGAAGCGGGGGCAGGGGAGACCCAGTACTTC.

The V gene is TRBV7-3, the J gene TRBJ2-1; no definite D call. Germline-derived CDR1 and CDR2 are SGHTA and FQGTGA. The CDR3 spans 16 residues. Trimming took 5 bases from V and 0 from J, leaving 14 bases between them. This chain's CDR3 is CASSRDNKVSYNEQFF. CDR3 DNA sequence: TGTGCCAGCAGCCGTGATAACAAGGTCTCCTACAATGAGCAGTTCTTC.